The 22 T cell receptor beta chains presented below share a single source sample, sequenced in a study of Ad26.COV2.S vaccination and SARS-CoV-2 variants. The assay was immunoSEQ multiplex PCR, and TCRdb's table has in-frame clones only and misses some. The table lists some 290,000 clones, about 86% of them singletons. Specified treatment: 19 received Ad26.COV2.S at low or high dose, single or two shots; 5 received placebo; per-sample allocation not given. Samples were taken on day 63 after the first vaccine or placebo injection. The sequencing here drew on peripheral blood, taken in a trial of Ad26.COV2.S vaccine versus placebo. The receptors stem from a person between 18 and 60 years old who received the Ad26.COV2.S COVID-19 vaccine or a placebo.

This clone was detected only once. This sequence joins TRBV5-4 and TRBJ1-2, with TRBD1 matching 7 bases. The CDR3 runs to 14 residues. V lost 7 bases, J lost 1 base, and 7 bases stayed unmatched. In germline, CDR1 is SGHNT, CDR2 YYREEE (reference sequence). The CDR3 DNA follows: TGTGCCAGCCAGGGGGGGTCCAATAACTATGGCTACACCTTC. Protein: CASQGGSNNYGYTF.

The chain joins TRBV20-1 to TRBJ1-2, with unresolved D. CDR1 is DFQATT and CDR2 is SNEGSKA in the germline V gene (reference sequence). There are 15 residues in the CDR3. V dropped 3 bases and J dropped 4 bases, with 18 bases sitting between them. DNA for the CDR3: TGCAGTGCTAGTGACACCTGGCTACTCCTCTATGGCTACACCTTC. Protein: CSASDTWLLLYGYTF.

V is TRBV10-3 and J is TRBJ2-3; 10 bases are a match to TRBD1. V shed 10 bases, J shed 2 bases, and the junction held 15 bases outside the gene matches. This CDR3 is 17 amino acids long. Germline V gene sequence: CDR1 ENHRY, CDR2 SYGVKD. CDR3 in amino acids: CATKPRGQGNLTDTQYF. The CDR3 DNA reads as TGTGCCACCAAACCTCGGGGACAGGGGAATCTCACAGATACGCAGTATTTT.

The chain carries TRBV5-6 and TRBJ1-4; tentative D call: TRBD1 (6 bases). The CDR3 is 16 residues long. From germline, CDR1 is SGHDT and CDR2 YYEEEE. Trimming removed 6 bases at V and 0 bases at J, with 15 bases between. The CDR3 spells CASIARGGPTNEKLFF. CDR3 sequence (DNA): TGTGCCAGCATCGCCAGGGGAGGGCCAACTAATGAAAAACTGTTTTTT.

This chain connects TRBV21-1 to TRBJ1-2; TRBD1 is the table's D call, not checked against the DNA. TRBV21-1 represents a pseudogene. This CDR3 spans 17 amino acids. The CDR3, as DNA: TGTGCCAGCAGCAAAGCGGGACAGGGGAAAAGAGAGGATGGCTACACCTTC. As protein: CASSKAGQGKREDGYTF.

V usage is TRBV6-5 and J usage is TRBJ1-2; D not resolved. The V gene's germline CDR1 is MNHEY and CDR2 SVGAGI. CDR3 length: 13 residues. Trimming removed 5 bases at V and 4 bases at J, with 11 bases between. The CDR3 loop reads CASSRVSSYGYTF. The CDR3, as DNA: TGTGCCAGCAGTCGGGTCTCTAGCTATGGCTACACCTTC.

The chain combines TRBV7-9 with TRBJ1-1; maybe TRBD1 (5 bases). From germline, CDR1 is SEHNR and CDR2 FQNEAQ (reference sequence). The CDR3 has 13 residues. V was cut by 7 bases and J by 5 bases, with 14 bases left in between. Here the CDR3 reads CASTVGGRTEAFF. The CDR3 coding sequence is TGTGCCAGCACGGTGGGGGGGAGGACTGAAGCTTTCTTT.

The rearrangement links TRBV19 to TRBJ1-4, with TRBD1 as a possible D gene (6 bases). The V gene's germline CDR1 is LNHDA and CDR2 SQIVND (reference sequence). The CDR3 runs to 14 residues. V was trimmed by 3 bases and J by 7 bases, leaving 12 bases between them. CDR3 residues: CASSIGQFPEKLFF. The CDR3 nucleotides are TGTGCCAGTAGTATCGGACAGTTTCCTGAAAAACTGTTTTTT.

The chain employs TRBV6-5 and TRBJ1-5; D is possibly TRBD1 (5 bases). The CDR3 has 15 amino acids. Germline loops: CDR1 MNHEY, CDR2 SVGAGI. V gave up 0 bases and J gave up 6 bases, with 12 bases separating them. The CDR3 here is CASSYSLTAGQPQHF. As DNA, the CDR3 is TGTGCCAGCAGTTACTCTTTGACAGCGGGTCAGCCCCAGCATTTT.

The V and J genes are TRBV6-6 and TRBJ1-5, with D unclear. The V and J ends lost 7 bases and 7 bases respectively, with 20 bases between them. CDR1 and CDR2 from the germline V gene are MNHNY and SVGAGI (reference sequence). CDR3 length: 15 residues. CDR3: CASTKGSDFAQPQHF. The CDR3 DNA is TGTGCCAGCACCAAAGGTTCAGATTTCGCCCAGCCCCAGCATTTT.

This clone has more than one count but fewer than ten. The rearrangement uses TRBV30 and TRBJ1-6; no reliable D call. The germline V and J ends were trimmed by 5 bases and 7 bases, with 9 bases remaining between them. CDR3 length equals 12 residues. Germline CDR1 reads GTSNPN; CDR2 reads SVGIG (reference sequence). DNA of the CDR3: TGTGCCTGGGGGGAGCCGAATTCACCCCTCCACTTT. As protein: CAWGEPNSPLHF.

To note about this clone: At one end the junction does not follow the germline gene, possibly because of a read error. The chain carries TRBV19 and TRBJ1-4; 8 positions agree with TRBD1. Germline V gene data show CDR1 as LNHDA and CDR2 as SQIVND (reference sequence). This CDR3 is 12 amino acids long. The CDR3 bases are TGTGCCAGTCCACCTGAAGACAGGGGACTTTGCTTT. Its protein product is CASPPEDRGLCF.

This clone has a single count. The chain joins TRBV6-4 to TRBJ2-2; weak D call: TRBD1 (5 bases). This CDR3 region has 14 residues. Germline CDR1 and CDR2: MRHNA and SNTAGT. The V end was cut by 8 bases, the J end by 3 bases, with 13 bases between. The CDR3 region is CASGQGVDTGELFF. The CDR3 coding sequence is TGTGCCAGCGGGCAAGGGGTCGACACCGGGGAGCTGTTTTTT.

The chain joins TRBV7-2 to TRBJ1-2, with 7 bases lining up with TRBD1. Germline CDR1 and CDR2: SGHTA and FQGNSA. Trimming removed 1 base from V and 3 bases from J; junction bases left unmatched: 5. The CDR3 covers 15 residues. Here the CDR3 DNA reads TGTGCCAGCAGCTTAGTTAGGGGGCGGGACTATGGCTACACCTTC. It specifies CASSLVRGRDYGYTF.

As regards this clone: The same CDR3 also results from other DNA sequences found in this sample. The V and J genes are TRBV5-1 and TRBJ2-5, with D uncertain. Per the germline V gene, CDR1 is SGHRS and CDR2 is YFSETQ. CDR3 length: 13 residues. Trimming removed 0 bases at V and 2 bases at J, with 5 bases between. The CDR3 nucleotides read TGCGCCAGCAGCTTGGGACCTCAAGAGACCCAGTACTTC. Protein product: CASSLGPQETQYF.

This clone occurred once. The chain recombines TRBV10-3 with TRBJ1-1; D is perhaps TRBD1 (6 bases). The V end was cut by 10 bases, the J end by 3 bases, with 15 bases between. This CDR3 has 13 amino acids. Germline V gene data show CDR1 as ENHRY and CDR2 as SYGVKD. The CDR3 region is CATQTGTDTEAFF. The CDR3 DNA is TGTGCCACACAAACAGGGACGGACACTGAAGCTTTCTTT.

This clone has just one count. The chain uses TRBV29-1 and TRBJ2-1; D gene uncertain. Germline lookup yields CDR1 SQVTM and CDR2 ANQGSEA. This CDR3 is 14 amino acids long. V lost 1 base to trimming and J lost 5 bases, with 12 bases between them. CDR3 sequence (DNA): TGCAGCGTTGAAGGCCTGGGGATGGACAATGAGCAGTTCTTC. Its protein is CSVEGLGMDNEQFF.

The table lists this clone with a count of one. The chain has TRBV9 and TRBJ1-4, with TRBD1 matching over 9 bases. J was trimmed by 7 bases and V by 4 bases; bases with no gene match: 8. The CDR3 extends over 15 amino acids. The V gene's germline CDR1 is SGDLS and CDR2 YYNGEE. The CDR3, as DNA: TGTGCCAGCAGCACAACCGGGACAGGGAGTGAAAAACTGTTTTTT. It translates to CASSTTGTGSEKLFF.

This sequence joins TRBV5-1 and TRBJ1-2; 8 bases fit TRBD1. V shed 4 bases, J shed 4 bases, and the junction held 12 bases outside the gene matches. The V gene's germline CDR1 is SGHRS and CDR2 YFSETQ. This CDR3 region has 16 residues. CDR3 loop: CASSHLQGVSGYGYTF. The CDR3 bases are TGCGCCAGCAGCCACCTACAGGGGGTGAGTGGCTATGGCTACACCTTC.

The rearrangement links TRBV7-8 to TRBJ2-3; 7 nucleotides line up with TRBD2. This CDR3 is 12 amino acids long. Per the germline V gene, CDR1 is SGHVS and CDR2 is FQNEAQ. The trim removed 3 bases at V and 8 bases at J, leaving 2 bases unmatched. The DNA of the CDR3 is TGTGCCAGCAGCTTCCCGGGAGGTACGCAGTATTTT. Protein product: CASSFPGGTQYF.

The J gene is TRBJ1-6, the V gene TRBV3-1 (or the pseudogene TRBV3-2); D gene uncertain. Trimming cost V 0 bases and J 7 bases, with 7 bases left between them. Germline V gene lookup returns CDR1 LGHDT and CDR2 YNNKEL (reference sequence). There are 14 residues in the CDR3. The CDR3 nucleotides are TGTGCCAGCAGCCAAGAGGGTTTCAATTCACCCCTCCACTTT. Encoded protein: CASSQEGFNSPLHF.

This clone has only a few counts. The genes are TRBV19 and TRBJ2-2, with 13 bases that match TRBD2. CDR1 and CDR2 from the germline V gene are LNHDA and SQIVND (reference sequence). The length of the CDR3 is 18 residues. Trimming at V came to 4 bases and at J to 4 bases, leaving 9 bases not matched to a gene. The CDR3 loop is CASSSRLAGGRGTGELFF. The CDR3 DNA is TGTGCCAGTAGTAGTCGACTAGCGGGGGGCCGGGGCACCGGGGAGCTGTTTTTT.